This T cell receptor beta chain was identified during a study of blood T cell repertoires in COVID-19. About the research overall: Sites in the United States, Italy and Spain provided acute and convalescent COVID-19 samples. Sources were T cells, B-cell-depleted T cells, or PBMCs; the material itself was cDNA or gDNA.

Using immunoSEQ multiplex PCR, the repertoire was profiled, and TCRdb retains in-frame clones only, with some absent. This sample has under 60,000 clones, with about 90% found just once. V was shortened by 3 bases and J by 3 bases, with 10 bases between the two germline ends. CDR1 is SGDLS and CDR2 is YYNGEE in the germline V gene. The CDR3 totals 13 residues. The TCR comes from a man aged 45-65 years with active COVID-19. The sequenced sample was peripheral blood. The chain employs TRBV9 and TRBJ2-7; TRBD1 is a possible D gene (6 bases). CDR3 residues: CASSAGHHYEQYF. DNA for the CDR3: TGTGCCAGCAGCGCGGGACATCACTACGAGCAGTACTTC.